The 25 T cell receptor beta chains in this list originate from one sample, sequenced in a study of T cell repertoires in cytomegalovirus infection. TCRdb redid the calling of the reads with MiXCR, one entry per CDR3 protein. The top ten hold 25% to 30% of the sample, which has approximately 170,000 distinct CDR3 sequences, approximately 15% seen once. The sequencing sample was made of PBMCs. These receptors all come from a human donor in good health (CMV status not recorded). Some clones in this sample may be carry-over from other donors' samples.

This clonotype was picked up a small number of times. J is TRBJ1-2 and V is TRBV12-3 or TRBV12-4; the D gene is possibly TRBD1 (5 bases). V was shortened by 5 bases and J by 7 bases, with 17 bases between the two germline ends. This CDR3 comprises 14 residues. The CDR3 DNA reads TGTGCCAGCAGTCCTGGGACCGCCACCGGTGGCTACACCTTC. Translation: CASSPGTATGGYTF.

This clonotype was counted ten times or more. The CDR3 protein is CASSQRTGAWAEAFF. CDR3 sequence (DNA): TGTGCCAGCAGTCAAAGGACGGGGGCTTGGGCTGAAGCTTTCTTT. The V call is TRBV12-3 or TRBV12-4, the J call TRBJ1-1, with TRBD1 as a possible D gene (6 bases). This CDR3 is 15 amino acids long. V was shortened by 5 bases and J by 6 bases, with 19 bases between the two germline ends.

Many counts were recorded for this clonotype. The genes are TRBV6-5 and TRBJ1-1; TRBD1 is a possible D gene (6 bases). The CDR3 runs 15 residues. V was shortened by 6 bases and J by 4 bases, with 18 bases between the two germline ends. Germline-derived CDR1 and CDR2 are MNHEY and SVGAGI. The CDR3 nucleotides read TGTGCCAGCAGCCTAAGGGGGGGCAGAGTCACTGAAGCTTTCTTT. This codes for CASSLRGGRVTEAFF.

This clonotype has a count of ten or more. This sequence joins TRBV7-2 and TRBJ2-5, with TRBD2 as a possible D gene (5 bases). The germline CDR1 and CDR2 sequences are SGHTA and FQGNSA. The V end was cut by 5 bases, the J end by 4 bases, with 23 bases between. The CDR3 totals 17 residues. Written as DNA, the CDR3 is TGTGCCAGCAGCATTCGGGGAACAATCCGACTGTTAGAGACCCAGTACTTC. This sequence encodes CASSIRGTIRLLETQYF.

The sample holds a few counts of this clonotype. This chain joins TRBV3-1 and TRBJ2-6; 8 bases are a match to TRBD1. The length of the CDR3 is 17 residues. Germline CDR1 is LGHDT and CDR2 is YNNKEL (reference sequence). V dropped 5 bases and J dropped 0; count of bases not matched to a gene: 6. CDR3 protein: CASSGRTGSSGANVLTF. CDR3 nucleotides: TGTGCCAGCAGCGGTCGGACAGGGAGCTCTGGGGCCAACGTCCTGACTTTC.

This clonotype was detected a few times. The genes are TRBV28 and TRBJ2-1; possibly TRBD1 or TRBD2 for D (6 bases each). This CDR3 has 14 amino acids. In germline, CDR1 is MDHEN, CDR2 SYDVKM. V dropped 6 bases and J dropped 3 bases, with 12 bases sitting between them. CDR3: CASRPGGRYNEQFF. As DNA, the CDR3 is TGTGCCAGCAGGCCCGGGGGCCGCTACAATGAGCAGTTCTTC.

The genes are TRBV6-4 and TRBJ2-2; TRBD2 matches at 11 bases. This CDR3 has 15 amino acids. Germline V gene sequence: CDR1 MRHNA, CDR2 SNTAGT. The V and J ends lost 2 bases and 7 bases, in that order; junction bases with no gene match: 3. CDR3 bases: TGTGCCAGCAGTGACACTAGCGGGGGAAGCGGGGAGCTGTTTTTT. Its translation: CASSDTSGGSGELFF.

This clonotype was observed at least ten times. The chain employs TRBV12-3 or TRBV12-4 and TRBJ2-2; possible D gene TRBD1, 6 bases. V lost 7 bases, J lost 7 bases, and 13 bases lay in between. The CDR3 has 13 amino acids. Here the CDR3 DNA reads TGTGCCAGCATCAGGGGTACTTTCGGGGAGCTGTTTTTT. Translation gives CASIRGTFGELFF.

At least ten counts were recorded for this clonotype. The V call is TRBV6-6, the J call TRBJ1-2; D remains ambiguous. Trimming removed 6 bases at V and 7 bases at J, with 18 bases between. CDR1 is MNHNY, CDR2 SVGAGI, per germline (reference sequence). This CDR3 region has 14 residues. The CDR3 region has the DNA TGTGCCAGCAGCTCCGGGTCCCAGCGTACTGGCTACACCTTC. Its protein product is CASSSGSQRTGYTF.

This clonotype was observed at least ten times. This CDR3 is CASSYPGTRGYTF. The CDR3 DNA reads TGTGCCAGCAGTTACCCCGGGACCAGGGGCTACACCTTC. The chain links TRBV7-9 to TRBJ1-2, with D tentatively TRBD1 (5 bases). This CDR3 region has 13 residues. V lost 6 bases, J lost 8 bases, and 16 bases lay in between. Germline lookup yields CDR1 SEHNR and CDR2 FQNEAQ (reference sequence). The full variable domain, rest sourced from reference TRBV7-9 and TRBJ1-2, is DTGVSQNPRHKITKRGQNVTFRCDPISEHNRLYWYRQTLGQGPEFLTYFQNEAQLEKSRLLSDRFSAERPKGSFSTLEIQRTEQGDSAMYLCASSYPGTRGYTFGSGTRLTVV.

Ten or more counts support this clonotype. DNA for the CDR3: TGTGCCAGCAGCTCCAGCAAGGCCTACGAGCAGTACTTC. Translated: CASSSSKAYEQYF. This chain joins TRBV7-2 and TRBJ2-7; D remains ambiguous. CDR3 size: 13 residues. The ends were cut back, 4 bases at V and 2 bases at J, with 9 bases in the middle. Germline loops: CDR1 SGHTA, CDR2 FQGNSA. The full variable domain, with the rest looked up from reference TRBV7-2 and TRBJ2-7, is GAGVSQSPSNKVTEKGKDVELRCDPISGHTALYWYRQSLGQGLEFLIYFQGNSAPDKSGLPSDRFSAERTGGSVSTLTIQRTQQEDSAVYLCASSSSKAYEQYFGPGTRLTVT.

This clonotype has at least ten counts. The chain employs TRBV7-2 and TRBJ2-1, with TRBD2 identical over 13 bases. The V gene end was trimmed by 5 bases and the J gene end by 12 bases; junction bases not matched to a gene: 16. The CDR3 contains 17 residues. Germline loops: CDR1 SGHTA, CDR2 FQGNSA. The CDR3 coding sequence is TGTGCCAGCAGCCGAGAGCCCGGGACTAGCGGGACCAGGGGGCAGTTCTTC. Amino acid sequence: CASSREPGTSGTRGQFF.

V and J are TRBV27 and TRBJ2-7; 10 bases map to TRBD1. Looked up from germline, CDR1 is MNHEY and CDR2 is SMNVEV (reference sequence). The CDR3 contains 18 residues. V lost 0 bases, J lost 0 bases, and 8 bases stayed unmatched. The CDR3: CASSLSGDRGPISYEQYF. The CDR3 DNA reads as TGTGCCAGCAGTTTATCGGGGGACAGGGGCCCTATCTCCTACGAGCAGTACTTC.

This clonotype occurred many times. The chain employs TRBV7-2 and TRBJ1-2; 8 nucleotides line up with TRBD1. The CDR3 consists of 14 residues. V trimming: 5 bases; J trimming: 8 bases; junction bases outside the gene matches: 10. Germline V gene sequence: CDR1 SGHTA, CDR2 FQGNSA. CDR3 sequence reads: CASSDQQGVGGYTF. Written as DNA, the CDR3 is TGTGCCAGCAGCGACCAACAGGGGGTAGGGGGCTACACCTTC.

This clonotype was counted ten times or more. The V call is TRBV4-3, the J call TRBJ2-6; 8 bases align to TRBD1. Germline assignment: CDR1 LGHNA and CDR2 YSLEER. J gave up 5 bases and V 1 base, and 7 bases lay outside the gene matches. The CDR3 has 17 residues. The CDR3 region is CASSQVSGGDWANVLTF. The CDR3 region has the DNA TGCGCCAGCAGCCAAGTTTCAGGGGGCGATTGGGCCAACGTCCTGACTTTC.

Worth noting for this clonotype: This may be a read error, as it is one base from a much larger clone. It is likely a read error, because the conserved phenylalanine at the end of the CDR3 is missing. The chain couples TRBV24-1 to TRBJ2-1; D is unresolved. Trimming left V 4 bases short and J 5 bases short, with 5 bases between. The CDR3 is 12 residues long. From germline, CDR1 is KGHDR and CDR2 SFDVKD. CDR3 protein: CATSEEDNEQFV. CDR3 nucleotides: TGTGCCACCAGTGAAGAGGACAATGAGCAGTTCGTC.

The CDR3 sequence is CASKGTSGGEETQYF. The CDR3 nucleotides are TGTGCCAGCAAGGGGACTAGCGGGGGGGAAGAGACCCAGTACTTC. The chain has TRBV5-4 and TRBJ2-5; the match to TRBD2 covers 16 bases. Trimming removed 6 bases from V and 3 bases from J; junction bases left unmatched: 2. CDR1 is SGHNT, CDR2 YYREEE, per germline (reference sequence). The CDR3 consists of 15 residues.

This clonotype was counted many times. V is TRBV4-1 and J is TRBJ2-3; 11 bases are shared with TRBD2. The ends lost 4 bases at V and 5 bases at J; junction bases unmatched: 17. Per germline, CDR1 MGHRA and CDR2 YSYEKL. The CDR3 extends over 19 amino acids. The DNA of the CDR3 is TGCGCCAGCAGCCGCAAGATGTCCGGGACTAGCGGAGGGGGAGATACGCAGTATTTT. This sequence encodes CASSRKMSGTSGGGDTQYF.

The chain employs TRBV27 and TRBJ2-1; D gene unclear. CDR1 is MNHEY, CDR2 SMNVEV, per germline (reference sequence). The ends were cut back, 0 bases at V and 0 bases at J, with 15 bases in the middle. CDR3 length: 18 residues. The DNA of the CDR3 is TGTGCCAGCAGTTTATCTAACGAAGTATCGAGCTCCTACAATGAGCAGTTCTTC. Translation: CASSLSNEVSSSYNEQFF.

This clonotype appeared a few times. V gene TRBV24-1 combines with J gene TRBJ2-5; possibly TRBD1 or TRBD2 for D (5 bases each). Germline V CDR1 and CDR2: KGHDR, SFDVKD. Trimming removed 2 bases at V and 5 bases at J, with 17 bases between. CDR3 length: 16 amino acids. CDR3 sequence reads: CATSDSSGRRGETQYF. The CDR3, as DNA: TGTGCCACCAGTGATTCGTCGGGACGGAGAGGCGAGACCCAGTACTTC.

The sample holds many counts of this clonotype. The chain uses TRBV29-1 and TRBJ2-5; 8 bases map to TRBD2. The ends lost 3 bases at V and 0 bases at J; junction bases unmatched: 6. Germline assignment: CDR1 SQVTM and CDR2 ANQGSEA. The CDR3 covers 15 residues. This chain's CDR3 is CSVDSSSGYQETQYF. For the CDR3, the DNA is TGCAGCGTTGACTCGTCTAGCGGGTACCAAGAGACCCAGTACTTC. The full variable domain, in which reference TRBV29-1 and TRBJ2-5 provide the parts outside the CDR3, is SAVISQKPSRDICQRGTSLTIQCQVDSQVTMMFWYRQQPGQSLTLIATANQGSEATYESGFVIDKFPISRPNLTFSTLTVSNMSPEDSSIYLCSVDSSSGYQETQYFGPGTRLLVL.

This clonotype was recorded many times. This chain links TRBV12-3 or TRBV12-4 with TRBJ1-1; 7 bases line up with TRBD1. V shed 2 bases and J 4 bases; nucleotides not matched to a gene: 4. The CDR3 runs 14 residues. In nucleotides, the CDR3 is TGTGCCAGCAGTTTAAGGACAGGTGGCACTGAAGCTTTCTTT. It codes for CASSLRTGGTEAFF.

This clonotype was picked up many times. The gene calls are TRBV24-1 and TRBJ2-3; D possibly corresponds to TRBD1 (5 bases). The V end lost 4 bases, the J end lost 9 bases, and 10 bases lay between the germline ends. Germline V CDR1 and CDR2: KGHDR, SFDVKD. The CDR3 is made up of 12 amino acids. This CDR3 reads CATSDSQGTQYF. For the CDR3, the DNA is TGTGCCACCAGTGACTCGCAGGGAACGCAGTATTTT.

The chain joins TRBV5-6 to TRBJ2-7; 9 nucleotides match TRBD2. In germline, CDR1 is SGHDT, CDR2 YYEEEE. V was clipped by 3 bases and J by 6 bases; unmatched bases: 13. The CDR3 covers 16 residues. This CDR3 is CASSWRTSARGIEQYF. The CDR3 coding sequence is TGTGCCAGCAGCTGGAGGACTAGCGCCCGAGGGATCGAGCAGTACTTC. The full variable domain, in which reference TRBV5-6 and TRBJ2-7 provide the parts outside the CDR3, is DAGVTQSPTHLIKTRGQQVTLRCSPKSGHDTVSWYQQALGQGPQFIFQYYEEEERQRGNFPDRFSGHQFPNYSSELNVNALLLGDSALYLCASSWRTSARGIEQYFGPGTRLTVT.

This clonotype was counted a few times. The chain has TRBV7-4 and TRBJ2-6, with 9 nucleotides matching TRBD1. Germline V CDR1 and CDR2: SGHVT, SQSDAQ. V lost 6 bases, J lost 1 base, and 1 base stayed unmatched. The CDR3 totals 15 residues. The CDR3 nucleotides are TGTGCCAGCAGGACAGGGGGGTCTGGGGCCAACGTCCTGACTTTC. Its translation is CASRTGGSGANVLTF.